Listed below are T cell receptor beta chains from one sample, sequenced in a study of blood T cell repertoires in COVID-19. Profiled with immunoSEQ multiplex PCR; TCRdb holds only in-frame clones, not every one. The data contain over 70,000 clones, more than 85% of them singletons. Material for sequencing was peripheral blood. The receptors here all came from a human donor with active COVID-19. The donor label of this sample is uncertain. The CDR3 runs from the conserved cysteine through the conserved F or W. The D gene is left open where the match is weak. Expanded clones get a size class; other rows say once, few or many, or leave the size out.

D gene,J gene,clone size,V gene,CDR3 DNA,CDR3 protein
TRBD2,TRBJ2-1,once,TRBV11-1,TGTGCCAGCAGCCAGACTAGCGGAACCAATGAGCAGTTCTTC,CASSQTSGTNEQFF
TRBD2,TRBJ2-7,NA,TRBV9,TGTGCCAGCAATCGGGGGGAGATCGAGCAGTACTTC,CASNRGEIEQYF
NA,TRBJ2-5,NA,TRBV28,TGTGCCAGCAGCTCCACTCTGGGGGGAGAGACCCAGTACTTC,CASSSTLGGETQYF
TRBD1,TRBJ1-6,once,TRBV19,TGTGCCAGTAGTATAGATCCGGACAGGGGAAGGTCACCCCTCCACTTT,CASSIDPDRGRSPLHF
NA,TRBJ2-5,NA,TRBV6-5,TGTGCCAGCAGTTTAAACAAAGGGGTCGTCGAGACCCAGTACTTC,CASSLNKGVVETQYF
NA,TRBJ2-3,NA,TRBV5-1,TGCGCCAGCAGCTCTTACCGGGTATCAGATACGCAGTATTTT,CASSSYRVSDTQYF
TRBD1,TRBJ2-3,NA,TRBV7-3,TGTGCCAGCAGCTCGACAGGGGCGGGCGATACGCAGTATTTT,CASSSTGAGDTQYF
NA,TRBJ1-4,NA,TRBV28,TGTGCCAGCAGTACCCCGGTTCTCAATGAAAAACTGTTTTTT,CASSTPVLNEKLFF
NA,TRBJ1-1,NA,TRBV19,TGTGCCAGTAGCCGTAGGGAGGGCCAGGGCGGGACTGAAGCTTTCTTT,CASSRREGQGGTEAFF
NA,TRBJ2-3,NA,TRBV7-9,TGTGCCAGCAGCTCCGGGAGCACAGATACGCAGTATTTT,CASSSGSTDTQYF